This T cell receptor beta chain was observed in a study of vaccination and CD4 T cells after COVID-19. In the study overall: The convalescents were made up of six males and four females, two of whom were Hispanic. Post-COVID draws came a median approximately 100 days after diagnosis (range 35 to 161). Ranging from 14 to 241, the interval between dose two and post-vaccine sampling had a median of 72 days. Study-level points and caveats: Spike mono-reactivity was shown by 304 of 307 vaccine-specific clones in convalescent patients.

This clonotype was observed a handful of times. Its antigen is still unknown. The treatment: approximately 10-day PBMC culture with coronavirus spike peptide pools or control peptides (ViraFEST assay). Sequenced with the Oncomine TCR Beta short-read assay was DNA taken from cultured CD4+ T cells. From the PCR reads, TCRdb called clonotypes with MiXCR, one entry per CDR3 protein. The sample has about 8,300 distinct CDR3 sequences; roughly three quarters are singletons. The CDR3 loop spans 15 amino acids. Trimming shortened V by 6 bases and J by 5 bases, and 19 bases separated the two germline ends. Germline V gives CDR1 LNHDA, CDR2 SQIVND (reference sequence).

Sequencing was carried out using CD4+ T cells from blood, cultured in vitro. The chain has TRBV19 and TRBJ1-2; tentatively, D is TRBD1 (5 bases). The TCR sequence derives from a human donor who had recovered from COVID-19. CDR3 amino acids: CASSLGGQGGYGYTF. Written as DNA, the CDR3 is TGTGCCAGTAGCCTCGGTGGTCAGGGAGGATATGGCTACACCTTC.